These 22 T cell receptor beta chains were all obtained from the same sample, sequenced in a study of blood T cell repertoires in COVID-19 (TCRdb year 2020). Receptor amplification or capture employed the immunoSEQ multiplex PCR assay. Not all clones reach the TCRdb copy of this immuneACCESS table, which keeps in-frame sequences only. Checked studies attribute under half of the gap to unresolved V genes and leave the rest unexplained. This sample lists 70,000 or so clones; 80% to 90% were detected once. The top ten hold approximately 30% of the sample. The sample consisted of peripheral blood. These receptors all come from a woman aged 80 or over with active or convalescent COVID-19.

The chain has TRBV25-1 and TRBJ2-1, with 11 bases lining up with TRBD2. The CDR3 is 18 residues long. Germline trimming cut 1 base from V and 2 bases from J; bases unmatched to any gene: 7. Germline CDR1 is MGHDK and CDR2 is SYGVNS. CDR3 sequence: CASSELGLAGGAYNEQFF. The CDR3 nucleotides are TGTGCCAGCAGTGAATTGGGGTTAGCGGGGGGGGCCTACAATGAGCAGTTCTTC.

Here the CDR3 reads CSVVPTGGTEAFF. CDR3 nucleotides: TGCAGCGTTGTTCCGACAGGGGGCACTGAAGCTTTCTTT. The chain joins TRBV29-1 to TRBJ1-1; 9 positions agree with TRBD1. V was clipped by 4 bases and J by 4 bases; unmatched bases: 4. This CDR3 has 13 residues. CDR1 is SQVTM and CDR2 is ANQGSEA in the germline V gene.

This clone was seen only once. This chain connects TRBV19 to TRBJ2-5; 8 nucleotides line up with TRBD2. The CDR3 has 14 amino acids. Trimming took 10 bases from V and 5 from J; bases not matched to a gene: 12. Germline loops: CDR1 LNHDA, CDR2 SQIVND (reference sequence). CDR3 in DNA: TGTGCCACCCGTCCTCGGGGGGGCTGGGAGACCCAGTACTTC. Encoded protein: CATRPRGGWETQYF.

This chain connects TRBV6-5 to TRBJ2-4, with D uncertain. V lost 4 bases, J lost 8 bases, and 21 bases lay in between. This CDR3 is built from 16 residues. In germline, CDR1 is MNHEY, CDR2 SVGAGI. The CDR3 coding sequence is TGTGCCAGCAGTTCACTAACTGCCGATAGTGTAGACATTCAGTACTTC. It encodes CASSSLTADSVDIQYF.

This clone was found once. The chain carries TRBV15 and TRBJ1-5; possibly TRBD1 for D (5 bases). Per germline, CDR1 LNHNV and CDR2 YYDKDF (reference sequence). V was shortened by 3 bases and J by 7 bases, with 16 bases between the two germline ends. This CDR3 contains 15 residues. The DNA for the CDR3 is TGTGCCACCAGCAGCGACGGAGGGGTCGGCCAGCCCCAGCATTTT. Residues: CATSSDGGVGQPQHF.

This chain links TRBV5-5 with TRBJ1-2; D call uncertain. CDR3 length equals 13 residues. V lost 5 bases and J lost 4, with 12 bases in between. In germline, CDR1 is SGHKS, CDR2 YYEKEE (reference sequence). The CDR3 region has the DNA TGTGCCAGCAGTTGGGAGGGATCCTATGGCTACACCTTC. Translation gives CASSWEGSYGYTF.

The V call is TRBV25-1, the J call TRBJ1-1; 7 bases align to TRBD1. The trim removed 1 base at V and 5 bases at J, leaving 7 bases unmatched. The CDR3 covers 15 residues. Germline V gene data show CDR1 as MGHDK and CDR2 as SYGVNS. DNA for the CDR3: TGTGCCAGCAGTGAATTTTGGGCAGGGGGTACTGAAGCTTTCTTT. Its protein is CASSEFWAGGTEAFF.

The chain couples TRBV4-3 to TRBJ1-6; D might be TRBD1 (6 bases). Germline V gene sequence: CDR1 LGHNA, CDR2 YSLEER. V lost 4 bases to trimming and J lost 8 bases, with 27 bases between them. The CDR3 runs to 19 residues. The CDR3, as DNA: TGCGCCAGCAGCCTAGGGTACGGGACACTTAACCAATTAGATTCACCCCTCCACTTT. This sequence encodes CASSLGYGTLNQLDSPLHF.

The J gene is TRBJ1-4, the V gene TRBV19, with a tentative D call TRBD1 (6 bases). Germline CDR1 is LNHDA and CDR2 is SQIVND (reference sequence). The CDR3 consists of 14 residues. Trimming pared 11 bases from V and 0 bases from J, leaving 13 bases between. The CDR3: CAAGRQATNEKLFF. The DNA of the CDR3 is TGTGCCGCCGGACGACAGGCAACTAATGAAAAACTGTTTTTT.

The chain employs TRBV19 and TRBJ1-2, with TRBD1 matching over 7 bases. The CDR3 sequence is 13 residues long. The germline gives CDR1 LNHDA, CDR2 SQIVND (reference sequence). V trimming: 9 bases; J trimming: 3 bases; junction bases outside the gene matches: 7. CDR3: CASYDGTDYGYTF. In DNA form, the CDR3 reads TGTGCCAGCTATGACGGGACAGACTATGGCTACACCTTC. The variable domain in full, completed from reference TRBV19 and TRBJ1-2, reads DGGITQSPKYLFRKEGQNVTLSCEQNLNHDAMYWYRQDPGQGLRLIYYSQIVNDFQKGDIAEGYSVSREKKESFPLTVTSAQKNPTAFYLCASYDGTDYGYTFGSGTRLTVV.

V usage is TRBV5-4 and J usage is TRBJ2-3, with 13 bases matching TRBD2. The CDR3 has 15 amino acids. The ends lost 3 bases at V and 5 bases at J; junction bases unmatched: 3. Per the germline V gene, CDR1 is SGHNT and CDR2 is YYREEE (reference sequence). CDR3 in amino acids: CASSSGLAGVDTQYF. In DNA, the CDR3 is TGTGCCAGCAGCTCCGGACTAGCGGGGGTAGATACGCAGTATTTT.

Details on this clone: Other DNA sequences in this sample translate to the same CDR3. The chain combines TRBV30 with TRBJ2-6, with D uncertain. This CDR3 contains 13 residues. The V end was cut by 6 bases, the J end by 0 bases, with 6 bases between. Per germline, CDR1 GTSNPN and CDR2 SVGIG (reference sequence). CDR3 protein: CACDNSGANVLTF. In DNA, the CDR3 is TGTGCCTGTGACAACTCTGGGGCCAACGTCCTGACTTTC.

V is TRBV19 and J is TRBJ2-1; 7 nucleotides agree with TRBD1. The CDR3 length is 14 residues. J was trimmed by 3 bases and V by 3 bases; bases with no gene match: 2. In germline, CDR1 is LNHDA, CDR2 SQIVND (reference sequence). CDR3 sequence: CASSMQGVYNEQFF. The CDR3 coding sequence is TGTGCCAGTAGTATGCAGGGGGTCTACAATGAGCAGTTCTTC. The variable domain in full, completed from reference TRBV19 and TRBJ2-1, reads DGGITQSPKYLFRKEGQNVTLSCEQNLNHDAMYWYRQDPGQGLRLIYYSQIVNDFQKGDIAEGYSVSREKKESFPLTVTSAQKNPTAFYLCASSMQGVYNEQFFGPGTRLTVL.

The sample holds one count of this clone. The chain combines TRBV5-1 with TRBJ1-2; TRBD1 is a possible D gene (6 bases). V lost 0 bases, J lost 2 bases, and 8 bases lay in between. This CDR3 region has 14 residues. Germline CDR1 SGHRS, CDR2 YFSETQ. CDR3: CASSLGGQNYGYTF. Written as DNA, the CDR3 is TGCGCCAGCAGCTTGGGGGGACAAAACTATGGCTACACCTTC.

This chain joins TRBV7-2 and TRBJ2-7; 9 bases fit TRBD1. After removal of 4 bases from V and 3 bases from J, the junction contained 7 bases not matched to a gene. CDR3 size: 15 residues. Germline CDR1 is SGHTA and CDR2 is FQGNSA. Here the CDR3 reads CASSSGQGLFYEQYF. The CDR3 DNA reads TGTGCCAGCAGCTCGGGACAGGGTCTTTTCTACGAGCAGTACTTC.

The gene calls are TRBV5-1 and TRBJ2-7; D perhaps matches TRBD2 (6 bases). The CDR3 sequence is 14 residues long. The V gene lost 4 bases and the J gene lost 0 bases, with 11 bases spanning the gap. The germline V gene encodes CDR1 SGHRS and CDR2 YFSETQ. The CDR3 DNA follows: TGCGCCAGCAGCGGCCAGGGAGGCTCCTACGAGCAGTACTTC. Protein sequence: CASSGQGGSYEQYF.

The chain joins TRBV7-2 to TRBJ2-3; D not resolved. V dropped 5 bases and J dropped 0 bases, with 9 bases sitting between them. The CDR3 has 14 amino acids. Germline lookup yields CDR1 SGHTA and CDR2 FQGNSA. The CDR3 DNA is TGTGCCAGCAGCCCCCTAACTAGCACAGATACGCAGTATTTT. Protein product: CASSPLTSTDTQYF.

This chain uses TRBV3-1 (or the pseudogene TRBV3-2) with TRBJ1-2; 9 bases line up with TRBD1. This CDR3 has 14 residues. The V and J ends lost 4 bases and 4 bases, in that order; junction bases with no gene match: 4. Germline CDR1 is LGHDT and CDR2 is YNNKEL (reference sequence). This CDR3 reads CASSPGTGSYGYTF. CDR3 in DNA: TGTGCCAGCAGCCCAGGGACAGGGTCCTATGGCTACACCTTC.

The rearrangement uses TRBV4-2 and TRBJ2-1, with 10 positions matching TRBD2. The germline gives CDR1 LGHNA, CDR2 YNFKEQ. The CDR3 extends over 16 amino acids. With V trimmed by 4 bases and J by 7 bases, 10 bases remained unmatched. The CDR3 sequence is CASSLASGGAGNEQFF. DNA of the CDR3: TGTGCCAGCAGCCTAGCGAGCGGGGGGGCCGGAAATGAGCAGTTCTTC.

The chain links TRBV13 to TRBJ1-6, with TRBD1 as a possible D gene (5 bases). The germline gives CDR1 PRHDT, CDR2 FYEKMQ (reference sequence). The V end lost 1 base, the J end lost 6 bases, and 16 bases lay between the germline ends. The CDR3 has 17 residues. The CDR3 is CASSLAPGRRGNSPLHF. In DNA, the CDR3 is TGTGCCAGCAGCTTAGCCCCTGGGCGGAGGGGTAATTCACCCCTCCACTTT.

The CDR3 here is CASETGNTIYF. CDR3 DNA sequence: TGTGCCAGCGAGACTGGAAACACCATATATTTT. V is TRBV6-5 and J is TRBJ1-3; D uncertain. V was clipped by 8 bases and J by 2 bases, with 4 bases between them. The CDR3 is 11 residues long. Germline V CDR1 and CDR2: MNHEY, SVGAGI.

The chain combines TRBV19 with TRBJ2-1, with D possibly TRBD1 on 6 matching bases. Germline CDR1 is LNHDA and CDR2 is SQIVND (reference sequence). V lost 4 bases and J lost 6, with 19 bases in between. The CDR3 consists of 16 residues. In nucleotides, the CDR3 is TGTGCCAGTAGTAGGACAGCCTCACAGGTACCCAATGAGCAGTTCTTC. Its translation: CASSRTASQVPNEQFF.